This T cell receptor beta chain came from a study of T cells after yellow fever vaccination (dated by TCRdb to between 2019 and 2020). About the study as a whole: Libraries from fractions with low cell numbers were prepared with the SMART-Seq v4 Ultra Low Input RNA kit. Two healthy male donors, one aged 18 to 30 and one aged 30 to 40 years, were included in the cohort. To follow T-cell clones before and after both primary and booster YFV17D yellow fever vaccination, bulk TCR alpha and beta repertoires underwent longitudinal sequencing. Blood was drawn at multiple timepoints before and after primary and secondary immunization, with bulk PBMC replicates and cell subsets isolated. Results and caveats for the whole study, not just this receptor: Because the study included only two donors, the extent to which the findings can be generalized is limited. The secondary T-cell response was found to be weaker but faster than the primary response, with a peak reached on day 5 rather than on day 15. After the booster, most of the clones that had expanded following primary vaccination were detected again (almost 98% of CD4 and 80% to 90% of CD8), which suggests that memory was broadly maintained. Computational filtering was needed because FACS-sorted repertoires could contain abundant contaminating clonotypes from the bulk population. A small fraction of clonotypes appeared in both the CD4 and CD8 compartments, likely as a result of convergent recombination.

V is cut by 2 bases and J by 2 bases, and the space between the germline ends is 11 bases. Reading the germline V gene gives CDR1 SGDLS and CDR2 YYNGEE. The CDR3 sequence holds 15 residues, the cysteine and phenylalanine included. Only CDR3 DNA is held: 45 bases, read in frame from base 1. This clonotype was recorded many times. The target of this receptor is not known. Base-call qualities are not available, and no considerably larger clone is one nucleotide away. TCR cDNA was made using 5'RACE template switching, a step that added a universal primer site and unique molecular identifiers. Priming for cDNA synthesis came from both the TCR alpha and TCR beta constant segments. Libraries were amplified in two PCR steps, with sample barcodes and sequencing adapters added in the second step. Sequencing of libraries was performed on Illumina HiSeq 2500 (2x100 bp) or NovaSeq (2x150 bp). The authors' pipeline ran thus. Reads were demultiplexed and collapsed into UMI consensus sequences with MIGEC, and V(D)J alignment was performed with MiXCR. Using edgeR on replicate PBMC samples, clonotypes were called vaccine-responding if FDR was below 0.01 and the log2 fold change was above 5 up to day 15. Bulk clonotypes were assigned CD4 or CD8 identity according to which sequenced CD4 or CD8 repertoire held them at higher abundance. The public reads were run again by TCRdb, first through fastp at Q25 and then through MiXCR, and only productive beta chains were kept. One record per CDR3 amino acid sequence lists the most common genes and DNA. In this record, the V and J calls reflect TCRdb's handling and not the investigators' own analysis. The sample data list 65,000 to 70,000 distinct CDR3 sequences, and approximately 6.2% of these were observed just once. The ten largest account for less than 2.5% of the sample.

What this sample's treatment or condition label stands for: live attenuated yellow fever vaccine strain. A standard Ficoll-Paque protocol was used to isolate PBMCs from peripheral blood. Dynabeads CD4 and CD8 positive selection kits were used to isolate the CD4 and CD8 T-cell fractions. TriZol was used to extract RNA from bulk PBMCs, from CD4 and CD8 fractions, and from dextramer-positive and dextramer-negative fractions. The receptor comes from a man between 18 and 29 years old who received the YFV17D yellow fever vaccine. The chain joins TRBV9 to TRBJ2-1; the D gene is tentatively TRBD1 or TRBD2, each matching 5 bases. The sample consisted of CD4+ T cells sorted from PBMCs, taken roughly 14 days after the first yellow fever vaccination. The nucleotides read TGTGCCAGCAGCGTTGAAGGGGACCCCTACAATGAGCAGTTCTTC. Translated, it gives CASSVEGDPYNEQFF.